This entry features one T cell receptor (beta chain) sequence. The sample belongs to a study of blood T cell repertoires in COVID-19. Study-level background: Whether acute or convalescent, the COVID-19 samples came from the United States, Italy and Spain.

The CDR3 runs to 16 residues. V lost 3 bases to trimming and J lost 8 bases; unmatched junction nucleotides: 15. Germline values: CDR1 GTSNPN, CDR2 SVGIG (reference sequence). Per the study methods: Reference gene primer amplification gave nucleated cell count estimates. Profiling relied on immunoSEQ multiplex PCR, and the TCRdb table lists in-frame clones only, not all of them. The V and J calls and the clone size are those of that table, but D and trimming were determined from the DNA. The sample yields approximately 280,000 clones, 70% to 90% seen once. The genes are TRBV30 and TRBJ1-5, with 8 positions matching TRBD1. The receptor was isolated from a man between 45 and 60 years old with active or convalescent COVID-19. The sequencing sample was made of peripheral blood. CDR3 nucleotide sequence: TGTGCCTGGAGGGAAGCCTCGACAGGGGCCCAGGAGCCCCAGCATTTT. The encoded protein is CAWREASTGAQEPQHF.